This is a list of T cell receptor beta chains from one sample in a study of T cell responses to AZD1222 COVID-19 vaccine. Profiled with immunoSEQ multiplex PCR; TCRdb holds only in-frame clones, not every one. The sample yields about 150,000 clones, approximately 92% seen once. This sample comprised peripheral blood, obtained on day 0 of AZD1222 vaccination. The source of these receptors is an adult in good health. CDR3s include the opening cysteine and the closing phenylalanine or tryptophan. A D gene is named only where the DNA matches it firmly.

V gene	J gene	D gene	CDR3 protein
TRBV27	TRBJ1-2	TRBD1	CASSPGTDTLGYGYTF
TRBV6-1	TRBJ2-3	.	CASSEGPSTDTQYF
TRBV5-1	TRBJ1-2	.	CASSLSGVGYTF
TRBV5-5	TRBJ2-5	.	CASSLGGWGEETQYF
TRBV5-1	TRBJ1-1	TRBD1	CASGTGEVNTEAFF
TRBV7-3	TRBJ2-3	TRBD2	CASSLGPSGLSTDTQYF
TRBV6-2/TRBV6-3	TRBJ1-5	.	CASSPYSASDQPQHF
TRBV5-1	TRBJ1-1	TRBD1	CASSTRQGYTEAFF
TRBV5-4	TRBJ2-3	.	CASSLEGGDDTQYF
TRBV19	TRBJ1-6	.	CASRQNRDNSPLHF
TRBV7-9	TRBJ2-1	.	CASSLDLGERQFF
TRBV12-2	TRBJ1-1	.	CASRLNERSAEAFF
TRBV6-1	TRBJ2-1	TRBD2	CASSEGTSGSNEQFF
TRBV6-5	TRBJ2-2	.	CASSYASGELFF
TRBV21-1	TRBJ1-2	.	CASSKARGFFHGYTF
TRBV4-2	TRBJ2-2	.	CASSQDTVTGELFF
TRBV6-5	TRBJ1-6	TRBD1	CASKRDRVHNSPLHF
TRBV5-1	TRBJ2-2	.	CASCPGDTGELFF